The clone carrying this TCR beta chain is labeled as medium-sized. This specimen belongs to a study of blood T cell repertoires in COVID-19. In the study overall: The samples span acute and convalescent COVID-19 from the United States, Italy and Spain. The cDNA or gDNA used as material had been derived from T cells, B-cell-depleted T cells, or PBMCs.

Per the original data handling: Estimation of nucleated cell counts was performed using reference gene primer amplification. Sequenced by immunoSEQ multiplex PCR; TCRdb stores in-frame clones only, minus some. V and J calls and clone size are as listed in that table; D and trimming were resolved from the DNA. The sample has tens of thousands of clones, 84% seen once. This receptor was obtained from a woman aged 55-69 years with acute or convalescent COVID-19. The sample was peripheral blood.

The CDR3 DNA follows: TGTGCCAGCAGCCTCAGGCGATCTAACTATGGCTACACCTTC. Protein: CASSLRRSNYGYTF. The V gene is TRBV5-4, the J gene TRBJ1-2; D not resolved. Germline lookup yields CDR1 SGHNT and CDR2 YYREEE (reference sequence). The CDR3 spans 14 residues. V gave up 4 bases and J gave up 0 bases, with 10 bases separating them.